Each of the 11 T cell receptor beta chains below was sequenced from the same sample in a study of T cell repertoires in cytomegalovirus infection. TCRdb reprocessed the reads via MiXCR and lists one record per CDR3 protein. The data hold 600,000 to 700,000 distinct CDR3 sequences, with roughly 30% observed a single time. These receptors' targets are unknown. Specimen: cultured PBMCs, collected from culture after CMV antigen stimulation. Receptor source: a human donor in good health (CMV status not recorded). Some clones in this sample may be carry-over from other donors' samples.

This clonotype was seen a few times. The chain uses TRBV28 and TRBJ2-3; no clear D. Trimming cost V 10 bases and J 4 bases, with 18 bases left between them. The CDR3 length is 14 residues. Germline V gives CDR1 MDHEN, CDR2 SYDVKM. The CDR3 spells CAITFSWPSDTQYF. The CDR3 DNA reads as TGTGCCATCACCTTCTCCTGGCCTTCAGATACGCAGTATTTT.

This clonotype has just a few counts. The V gene is TRBV7-9, the J gene TRBJ2-1; 12 bases align to TRBD2. Germline CDR1 reads SEHNR; CDR2 reads FQNEAQ (reference sequence). Trimming at V came to 4 bases and at J to 1 base, leaving 5 bases not matched to a gene. The CDR3 length is 17 residues. In DNA, the CDR3 is TGTGCCAGCAGCTCCCTCGGACTAGCGGGGTCCTACAATGAGCAGTTCTTC. This sequence encodes CASSSLGLAGSYNEQFF.

The rearrangement joins TRBV18 to TRBJ1-1, with a weak D call TRBD1 (6 bases). Looked up from germline, CDR1 is KGHSH and CDR2 is LQKENI. This CDR3 is 17 amino acids long. Trimming stripped 0 bases from V and 2 bases from J, with 16 bases between. The CDR3 loop is CASSPPGGGADNTEAFF. CDR3 DNA sequence: TGTGCCAGCTCACCACCGGGAGGGGGGGCCGACAACACTGAAGCTTTCTTT. The whole variable domain, filled in from reference TRBV18 and TRBJ1-1, reads NAGVMQNPRHLVRRRGQEARLRCSPMKGHSHVYWYRQLPEEGLKFMVYLQKENIIDESGMPKERFSAEFPKEGPSILRIQQVVRGDSAAYFCASSPPGGGADNTEAFFGQGTRLTVV.

The chain uses TRBV6-1 and TRBJ2-5; TRBD1 or TRBD2 may be the D gene (6 bases each). Trimming removed 5 bases at V and 2 bases at J, with 18 bases between. CDR3 length: 16 amino acids. Germline CDR1 and CDR2: MNHNS and SASEGT. The CDR3 nucleotides are TGTGCCAGCAGTTACCAGCCCGGGGGCCCTCAAGAGACCCAGTACTTC. Its translation is CASSYQPGGPQETQYF.

This rearrangement joins TRBV12-3 or TRBV12-4 to TRBJ2-7; 12 bases are shared with TRBD2. The CDR3 extends over 13 amino acids. V was clipped by 5 bases and J by 5 bases; unmatched bases: 1. The CDR3: CASSPSGGDEQYF. For the CDR3, the DNA is TGTGCCAGCAGTCCTAGCGGGGGGGACGAGCAGTACTTC.

This clonotype was seen once. V is TRBV20-1 and J is TRBJ2-6; D is uncertain. The germline V gene has CDR1 DFQATT and CDR2 SNEGSKA (reference sequence). Trimming removed 5 bases at V and 2 bases at J, with 13 bases between. This CDR3 has 15 residues. The CDR3 here is CSAPDVAPGANVLTF. Written as DNA, the CDR3 is TGCAGTGCTCCGGACGTCGCGCCTGGGGCCAACGTCCTGACTTTC.

The table lists this clonotype with a few counts. The gene calls are TRBV20-1 and TRBJ1-6, with 11 bases fitting TRBD1. The germline V gene has CDR1 DFQATT and CDR2 SNEGSKA (reference sequence). The CDR3 totals 14 residues. J gave up 9 bases and V 5 bases, and 6 bases lay outside the gene matches. CDR3 region: CSAVEGTGGSPLHF. For the CDR3, the DNA is TGCAGTGCTGTAGAGGGGACAGGGGGTTCACCCCTCCACTTT.

The V gene is TRBV29-1, the J gene TRBJ2-2; D might be TRBD2 (6 bases). CDR3 length: 15 amino acids. Germline lookup yields CDR1 SQVTM and CDR2 ANQGSEA. With 0 bases removed from V and 5 bases from J, the gap between germline ends came to 13 bases. The CDR3 DNA is TGCAGCGTTGAAGACGCGGGACTCGGGACCGGGGAGCTGTTTTTT. Translation: CSVEDAGLGTGELFF.

V is TRBV7-9 and J is TRBJ2-7; D is possibly TRBD1 or TRBD2 (5 bases each). Trimming took 8 bases from V and 4 from J, leaving 12 bases between them. Looked up from germline, CDR1 is SEHNR and CDR2 is FQNEAQ (reference sequence). The CDR3 length is 12 residues. The CDR3 region is CASGDGFYEQYF. For the CDR3, the DNA is TGTGCCAGCGGGGACGGATTTTACGAGCAGTACTTC.

This sequence joins TRBV15 and TRBJ2-7; D perhaps matches TRBD1 (6 bases). V lost 1 base, J lost 6 bases, and 16 bases lay in between. Per germline, CDR1 LNHNV and CDR2 YYDKDF (reference sequence). CDR3 size: 15 residues. The CDR3 sequence: CATSRGTVRGTEQYF. The CDR3 DNA follows: TGTGCCACCAGCAGAGGGACAGTCCGCGGCACCGAGCAGTACTTC.

The sample holds a few counts of this clonotype. The V call is TRBV7-2, the J call TRBJ2-7, with 9 positions matching TRBD2. CDR3 length: 16 residues. The trim removed 1 base at V and 3 bases at J, leaving 7 bases unmatched. Germline loops: CDR1 SGHTA, CDR2 FQGNSA. Here the CDR3 reads CASSLGREGLRYEQYF. CDR3 in DNA: TGTGCCAGCAGCTTAGGGCGGGAGGGCCTACGCTACGAGCAGTACTTC.